The clone carrying this TCR beta chain was counted at least ten times. What it binds is not known. The method for making cDNA was 5'RACE, and it used 10-nucleotide random UMIs. TCRdb re-analysed the 5' RACE reads in MiXCR, keeping a single row per CDR3 protein. The sample lists approximately 30,000 distinct CDR3 sequences; around a fifth were seen once. The sample belongs to a study of neurological immune-mediated disorders. Germline V gene lookup returns CDR1 KGHSH and CDR2 LQKENI. There are 17 residues in the CDR3. After removal of 3 bases from V and 4 bases from J, the junction contained 5 bases not matched to a gene. Study-wide results and limits: HTLV-1-associated myelopathy ranked highest for TCR clonal expansion and multiple sclerosis lowest, beneath healthy controls. No CDR3 amino acid sequences recurred among expanded clones across subjects, suggesting private repertoires in all groups.

Input material: PBMCs. The sequence derives from a woman aged 55 to 70 in good health. The chain has TRBV18 and TRBJ2-2; 13 bases match TRBD2. CDR3: CASSPGTSGMITGELFF. The CDR3, as DNA: TGTGCCAGCTCACCCGGGACTAGCGGGATGATCACCGGGGAGCTGTTTTTT.